Listed below are T cell receptor beta chains from one sample, sequenced in a study of cytomegalovirus exposure and HLA in healthy donors. TCRdb's copy holds only in-frame clones and misses some; the assay was immunoSEQ multiplex PCR. Of over 85,000 clones listed, approximately 95% are singletons. The sample comprised PBMCs. All receptors derive from a woman aged 18-30 years in good health and CMV-seronegative. CDR3s leave out the opening cysteine and the closing phenylalanine or tryptophan. A D gene is named only where the DNA matches it firmly.

j_call,v_call,d_call,cdr3_aa
TRBJ1-5,TRBV7-7,NA,ASGRPGKNQPQH
TRBJ1-2,TRBV6-1,TRBD1,ASRRDSNNYGYT
TRBJ1-1,TRBV5-6,NA,ASSLTGTTEAF
TRBJ1-5,TRBV30,NA,AWSVRFNQPQH
TRBJ2-7,TRBV13,TRBD1,ASSLGTGGIEQY
TRBJ2-3,TRBV27,TRBD1,ASSSSRTGLGTDTQY
TRBJ2-7,TRBV21-1,NA,ASSHRDRVSYEQY
TRBJ2-2,TRBV11-2,NA,ASSLLTGELF
TRBJ1-2,TRBV4-1,TRBD1,ASSRRQGAADGYT
TRBJ1-6,TRBV5-6,TRBD1,ASSSRDRGRDSPLH
TRBJ2-7,TRBV4-1,TRBD1,ASSHQGTGGLYEQY
TRBJ2-7,TRBV7-2,NA,ASSLASTYEQY
TRBJ1-2,TRBV27,TRBD1,ASRPTGGYGYT
TRBJ2-5,TRBV14,NA,ASSRSSGLGTQY
TRBJ2-1,TRBV10-3,TRBD2,AIRLTSGIGYNEQF
TRBJ1-1,TRBV10-3,NA,AIAGEPGAEAF
TRBJ2-7,TRBV6-1,TRBD1,ASQTGTGGDEQY